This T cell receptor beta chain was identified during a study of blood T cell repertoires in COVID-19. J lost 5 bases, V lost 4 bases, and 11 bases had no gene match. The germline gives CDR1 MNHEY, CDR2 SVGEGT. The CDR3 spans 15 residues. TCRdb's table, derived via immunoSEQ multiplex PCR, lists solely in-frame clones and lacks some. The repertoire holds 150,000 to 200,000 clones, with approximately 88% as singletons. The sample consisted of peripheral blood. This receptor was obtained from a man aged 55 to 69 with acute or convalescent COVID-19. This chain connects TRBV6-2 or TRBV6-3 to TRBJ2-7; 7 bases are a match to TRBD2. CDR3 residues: CASSFPSGGRNEQYF. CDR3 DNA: TGTGCCAGCAGTTTCCCCTCCGGGGGGAGGAACGAGCAGTACTTC.